This T cell receptor (beta chain) was sequenced for a study of CD8 T cells in Susac syndrome. Overall study findings and caveats: As acknowledged by the study, its TCR sequencing and HLA analysis included a relatively small number of individuals.

Germline V gene data show CDR1 as ENHRY and CDR2 as SYGVKD. The CDR3 covers 16 residues. Trimming removed 1 base from V and 5 bases from J; junction bases left unmatched: 6. Points on this clonotype: The antigen is not known.

Random hexamers served to reverse transcribe roughly 0.45 to 1 ug RNA. The immunoSEQ assay covered 54 Vbeta and 13 Jbeta segments for CDR3. MiXCR, applied by TCRdb to the immunoSEQ multiplex PCR reads, yields one record per CDR3 protein. The table shows fewer than 200,000 distinct CDR3 sequences, with over 85% occurring only once. This sequence joins TRBV10-3 and TRBJ2-3; TRBD2 agrees at 10 bases. Sequenced sample: CD4+ T cells from PBMCs. The sequence derives from a human donor in good health. The CDR3 region has the DNA TGTGCCATCAGTGAGTTCCTAGCGGGGGAAGGAGATACGCAGTATTTT. Residues: CAISEFLAGEGDTQYF.